These 12 T cell receptor beta chains came from one sample sequenced in a study of spatial heterogeneity in lung cancer. As to time point: sample taken at primary tumor resection. From tumor, nontumor lung or frozen PBMC, whole RNA was taken unsorted for sequencing. TCRdb fed the 5' RACE reads into MiXCR, producing one record per CDR3 protein. Of under 50,000 distinct CDR3 sequences in the sample, roughly 5.6% are singletons; the top ten hold about a quarter. Sequenced here: PBMCs, sampled at surgery. The origin of the receptors is a female donor with early-stage non-small cell lung cancer.

This clonotype was seen only a few times. The rearrangement links TRBV6-2 or TRBV6-3 to TRBJ2-2; D remains unclear. Germline V gene lookup returns CDR1 MNHEY and CDR2 SVGEGT. Trimming removed 6 bases from V and 4 bases from J, with 12 bases in between. The CDR3 covers 14 residues. CDR3 DNA: TGTGCCAGCAGCCCCTTGCGAGGCACCGGGGAGCTGTTTTTT. Its protein is CASSPLRGTGELFF.

This clonotype was observed many times. The rearrangement uses TRBV5-1 and TRBJ2-7; 9 bases line up with TRBD1. The CDR3 is 13 amino acids. The germline V gene has CDR1 SGHRS and CDR2 YFSETQ. The trim removed 4 bases at V and 6 bases at J, leaving 5 bases unmatched. CDR3 DNA sequence: TGCGCCAGCAGCATAGGGACAGGGACCGAGCAGTACTTC. It specifies CASSIGTGTEQYF.

This chain uses TRBV27 with TRBJ1-1; 7 bases map to TRBD1. This CDR3 has 16 amino acids. Germline V gene sequence: CDR1 MNHEY, CDR2 SMNVEV (reference sequence). V gave up 5 bases and J gave up 4 bases; unmatched junction bases: 13. The CDR3 sequence is CASSILGGYLGTEAFF. The CDR3 DNA sequence: TGTGCCAGCAGTATTTTAGGGGGCTATTTGGGCACTGAAGCTTTCTTT.

This clonotype was recorded a few times. The chain recombines TRBV12-3 or TRBV12-4 with TRBJ1-1; no reliable D call. CDR3 length equals 16 residues. The germline V and J ends were trimmed by 5 bases and 0 bases, with 16 bases remaining between them. CDR3 nucleotide sequence: TGTGCCAGCAGTCCTAGGACGGGCCGTTTGAACACTGAAGCTTTCTTT. Its protein is CASSPRTGRLNTEAFF.

This clonotype has only a few counts. This chain joins TRBV19 and TRBJ1-2, with D tentatively TRBD1 (5 bases). CDR1 LNHDA and CDR2 SQIVND come from the germline V gene (reference sequence). Trimming pared 1 base from V and 2 bases from J, leaving 8 bases between. This CDR3 contains 14 residues. The CDR3 sequence: CASSIVRGNYGYTF. The CDR3 nucleotides are TGTGCCAGTAGTATAGTGCGGGGGAACTATGGCTACACCTTC.

As regards this clonotype: A much more abundant neighbour one base away suggests this may be a read error. J is TRBJ2-7 and V is TRBV18; D tentatively reads TRBD1 or TRBD2 (6 bases each). CDR3 size: 13 residues. Germline V gives CDR1 KGHSH, CDR2 LQKENI. V shed 11 bases and J shed 7 bases, with 21 bases lying between them. The CDR3 here is CAFLRGARPEQYF. In nucleotides, the CDR3 is TGTGCCTTCCTAAGGGGGGCGCGTCCGGAGCAGTACTTC.

The table lists this clonotype with many counts. This chain links TRBV12-3 or TRBV12-4 with TRBJ1-4; D is undetermined. This CDR3 spans 13 amino acids. Trimming stripped 8 bases from V and 2 bases from J, with 9 bases between. CDR3 sequence: CASSRLTNEKLFF. The CDR3 nucleotides read TGTGCCAGCTCTAGGCTTACTAATGAAAAACTGTTTTTT.

The chain recombines TRBV12-3 or TRBV12-4 with TRBJ1-1, with a tentative D call TRBD1 (6 bases). The CDR3 is made up of 13 amino acids. V gave up 7 bases and J gave up 1 base, with 10 bases separating them. The CDR3 sequence is CASTTTGNTEAFF. The CDR3 region has the DNA TGTGCCAGCACCACGACAGGGAACACTGAAGCTTTCTTT.

As concerns this clonotype: An end of the junction differs from the germline gene, which may be a read error. The chain employs TRBV30 and TRBJ1-3; D gene unclear. The CDR3 extends over 14 amino acids. Germline CDR1 is GTSNPN and CDR2 is SVGIG (reference sequence). CDR3 sequence reads: CAWNGGSTGNSIYF. CDR3 in DNA: TGTGCCTGGAACGGAGGGTCAACTGGAAACTCCATATATTTT.

This clonotype showed up many times. The chain is built from TRBV12-3 or TRBV12-4 and TRBJ2-3; a possible D gene is TRBD1 (6 bases). Trimming shortened V by 6 bases and J by 0 bases, and 19 bases separated the two germline ends. The CDR3 is 17 amino acids. CDR3 region: CASRHDRKSSSTDTQYF. In nucleotides, the CDR3 is TGTGCCAGCAGGCATGACAGGAAATCTTCTAGCACAGATACGCAGTATTTT.

There are many counts of this clonotype. The CDR3 region has the DNA TGTGCCAGCAGTTTAGTAGGTGAAAAACTGTTTTTT. Its translation: CASSLVGEKLFF. The chain carries TRBV12-3 or TRBV12-4 and TRBJ1-4; D is unresolved. The length of the CDR3 is 12 residues. V was shortened by 1 base and J by 7 bases, with 4 bases between the two germline ends.

This clonotype has a count of ten or more. The rearrangement joins TRBV20-1 to TRBJ2-3; TRBD2 matches 7 bases. The CDR3 is 17 residues long. V lost 1 base, J lost 1 base, and 11 bases stayed unmatched. Germline CDR1 and CDR2: DFQATT and SNEGSKA (reference sequence). This CDR3 reads CSARGRWGTSGTDTQYF. CDR3 nucleotides: TGCAGTGCTAGAGGACGATGGGGTACTAGCGGCACAGATACGCAGTATTTT.